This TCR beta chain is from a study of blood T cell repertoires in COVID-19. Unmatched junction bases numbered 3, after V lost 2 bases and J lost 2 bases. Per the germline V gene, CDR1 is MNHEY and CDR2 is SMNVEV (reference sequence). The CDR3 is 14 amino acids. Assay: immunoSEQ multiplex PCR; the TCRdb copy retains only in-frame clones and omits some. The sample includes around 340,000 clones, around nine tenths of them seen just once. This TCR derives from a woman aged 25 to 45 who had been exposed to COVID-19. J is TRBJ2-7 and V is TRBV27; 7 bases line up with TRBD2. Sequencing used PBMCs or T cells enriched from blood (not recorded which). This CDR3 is CASSLRGETYEQYF. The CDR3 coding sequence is TGTGCCAGCAGTTTACGGGGGGAAACCTACGAGCAGTACTTC.